A single sample gave rise to the 26 T cell receptor beta chains below, sequenced in a study of Tregs in tolerant kidney transplant recipients. Assay used: immunoSEQ multiplex PCR; TCRdb lists only in-frame clones, some missing. The data show roughly 46,000 clones, roughly nine tenths seen once. Source material: Tregs from blood. The receptors were sampled from a human donor in good health.

The rearrangement links TRBV5-1 to TRBJ1-5; D may be TRBD1 (6 bases). Trimming stripped 0 bases from V and 3 bases from J, with 10 bases between. The CDR3 length is 15 residues. Germline assignment: CDR1 SGHRS and CDR2 YFSETQ. CDR3 amino acids: CASSLVGGPNQPQHF. The CDR3 DNA reads TGCGCCAGCAGCTTGGTAGGGGGTCCCAATCAGCCCCAGCATTTT.

This clone has just a few counts. This chain uses TRBV10-3 with TRBJ1-3; no clear D. This CDR3 is built from 16 residues. Germline V gene sequence: CDR1 ENHRY, CDR2 SYGVKD. Between the trimmed V and J ends, which lost 4 bases and 0 bases, there was a span of 13 bases. CDR3 in amino acids: CAISAKPTFSGNTIYF. For the CDR3, the DNA is TGTGCCATCAGTGCCAAGCCGACGTTCTCTGGAAACACCATATATTTT.

This clone was recorded only once. The V call is TRBV7-9, the J call TRBJ1-4; unclear D gene. Trimming took off 6 bases at V and 0 bases at J, with 8 bases between the two ends. CDR3 length: 14 residues. CDR1 and CDR2 from the germline V gene are SEHNR and FQNEAQ (reference sequence). Here the CDR3 reads CASSRRSTNEKLFF. CDR3 DNA: TGTGCCAGCAGTCGTCGCTCAACTAATGAAAAACTGTTTTTT.

The CDR3 nucleotides read TGTGCCAGCAGTGTAGAGGGGGTCTACAATGAGCAGTTCTTC. As protein: CASSVEGVYNEQFF. V and J are TRBV2 and TRBJ2-1, with D maybe TRBD1 (6 bases). Per the germline V gene, CDR1 is SNHLY and CDR2 is FYNNEI. This CDR3 is built from 14 residues. Trimming shortened V by 4 bases and J by 3 bases, and 10 bases separated the two germline ends.

The V call is TRBV7-8, the J call TRBJ1-2; 7 bases agree with TRBD1. With 5 bases clipped from V and 7 bases from J, the junction kept 7 bases outside the gene matches. CDR1 SGHVS and CDR2 FQNEAQ come from the germline V gene. This CDR3 has 13 residues. The CDR3 region has the DNA TGTGCCAGCAGCCCGGAACAGGGGCTTGGCTACACCTTC. As protein: CASSPEQGLGYTF.

J is TRBJ2-7 and V is TRBV5-1, with 8 bases that match TRBD2. The V gene end was trimmed by 1 base and the J gene end by 3 bases; junction bases not matched to a gene: 3. The CDR3 consists of 14 residues. Germline V gene sequence: CDR1 SGHRS, CDR2 YFSETQ. The CDR3 region has the DNA TGCGCCAGCAGCTTGAGCGGGAGCGGCTACGAGCAGTACTTC. Its translation: CASSLSGSGYEQYF. The variable domain in full, with the rest retrieved from reference TRBV5-1 and TRBJ2-7, is KAGVTQTPRYLIKTRGQQVTLSCSPISGHRSVSWYQQTPGQGLQFLFEYFSETQRNKGNFPGRFSGRQFSNSRSEMNVSTLELGDSALYLCASSLSGSGYEQYFGPGTRLTVT.

This chain uses TRBV30 with TRBJ1-1; 7 bases are shared with TRBD1. The V gene end was trimmed by 4 bases and the J gene end by 5 bases; junction bases not matched to a gene: 13. This CDR3 spans 15 amino acids. CDR1 and CDR2 (germline): GTSNPN, SVGIG (reference sequence). DNA for the CDR3: TGTGCCTGGAATCGCGGAGGCAGGGGGAATACTGAAGCTTTCTTT. Protein product: CAWNRGGRGNTEAFF. The full variable domain, with the rest looked up from reference TRBV30 and TRBJ1-1, is SQTIHQWPATLVQPVGSPLSLECTVEGTSNPNLYWYRQAAGRGLQLLFYSVGIGQISSEVPQNLSASRPQDRQFILSSKKLLLSDSGFYLCAWNRGGRGNTEAFFGQGTRLTVV.

The CDR3 DNA follows: TGTGCCAGCAGCCAATATGGAATAGGCCCCAAAAACATTCAGTACTTC. Amino acids: CASSQYGIGPKNIQYF. The chain is built from TRBV16 and TRBJ2-4; D unclear. The germline V and J ends were trimmed by 1 base and 2 bases, with 12 bases remaining between them. This CDR3 is 16 amino acids long. The germline gives CDR1 KGHSY, CDR2 FQNENV.

The rearrangement links TRBV15 to TRBJ2-5; D possibly corresponds to TRBD1 (5 bases). The CDR3 runs to 11 residues. Per germline, CDR1 LNHNV and CDR2 YYDKDF (reference sequence). Trimming removed 5 bases from V and 8 bases from J, with 9 bases in between. The chain's CDR3 is CATSAGRTQYF. For the CDR3, the DNA is TGTGCCACCAGCGCAGGGCGAACCCAGTACTTC.

J is TRBJ2-7 and V is TRBV11-2; D remains ambiguous. CDR3 length: 13 residues. Germline values: CDR1 SGHAT, CDR2 FQNNGV. V was clipped by 1 base and J by 6 bases, with 10 bases between them. The CDR3 protein is CASSLVTSSEQYF. CDR3 sequence (DNA): TGTGCCAGCAGCTTAGTTACGAGCTCCGAGCAGTACTTC.

The chain employs TRBV19 and TRBJ2-7; no definite D call. Trimming removed 3 bases from V and 2 bases from J, with 11 bases in between. The V gene's germline CDR1 is LNHDA and CDR2 SQIVND (reference sequence). The CDR3 consists of 14 residues. The CDR3 region is CASSIPGKTYEQYF. The CDR3 region has the DNA TGTGCCAGTAGTATCCCCGGAAAAACCTACGAGCAGTACTTC.

V usage is TRBV18 and J usage is TRBJ2-3; TRBD2 matches at 11 bases. CDR3 length equals 15 residues. Losses at the gene ends were 4 bases for V and 6 bases for J; bases not matched to a gene: 6. CDR1 and CDR2 from the germline V gene are KGHSH and LQKENI. The CDR3 reads CASSLVAGGSDTQYF. CDR3 sequence (DNA): TGTGCCAGCTCACTTGTAGCGGGAGGGTCGGATACGCAGTATTTT.

The chain links TRBV7-2 to TRBJ2-7, with 9 bases lining up with TRBD1. V lost 6 bases to trimming and J lost 3 bases; unmatched junction nucleotides: 9. In germline, CDR1 is SGHTA, CDR2 FQGNSA. The CDR3 has 15 amino acids. CDR3 bases: TGTGCCAGCAGTCTTTATGGGACAGGGCTCTACGAGCAGTACTTC. It encodes CASSLYGTGLYEQYF. The complete variable domain, with remaining parts taken from reference TRBV7-2 and TRBJ2-7, reads GAGVSQSPSNKVTEKGKDVELRCDPISGHTALYWYRQSLGQGLEFLIYFQGNSAPDKSGLPSDRFSAERTGGSVSTLTIQRTQQEDSAVYLCASSLYGTGLYEQYFGPGTRLTVT.

The genes are TRBV7-8 and TRBJ1-3; D gene uncertain. The CDR3 is 14 residues long. Trimming cost V 7 bases and J 0 bases, with 10 bases left between them. Germline loops: CDR1 SGHVS, CDR2 FQNEAQ. CDR3: CASTPWNSGNTIYF. CDR3 sequence (DNA): TGTGCCAGCACCCCTTGGAACTCTGGAAACACCATATATTTT.

The genes are TRBV5-5 and TRBJ1-1; a possible D gene is TRBD1 (5 bases). The V end lost 2 bases, the J end lost 7 bases, and 12 bases lay between the germline ends. The CDR3 spans 13 residues. Germline V CDR1 and CDR2: SGHKS, YYEKEE (reference sequence). The DNA for the CDR3 is TGTGCCAGCAGCTTAAGCAGGGTTCTTGAAGCTTTCTTT. It translates to CASSLSRVLEAFF.

The chain combines TRBV29-1 with TRBJ1-2, with a weak D call TRBD1 (6 bases). The CDR3 sequence is 12 residues long. The V end lost 6 bases, the J end lost 2 bases, and 10 bases lay between the germline ends. The germline V gene encodes CDR1 SQVTM and CDR2 ANQGSEA. CDR3 sequence: CSVNQGNYGYTF. The CDR3 coding sequence is TGCAGCGTCAACCAGGGGAACTATGGCTACACCTTC.

This chain links TRBV5-7 with TRBJ2-7; D is possibly TRBD2 (6 bases). TRBV5-7 is treated as an ORF (open reading frame) with a function not yet certain. The V gene lost 3 bases and the J gene lost 0 bases, with 10 bases spanning the gap. The CDR3 is made up of 14 amino acids. CDR3 residues: CASSWDGSSYEQYF. In DNA form, the CDR3 reads TGTGCCAGCAGCTGGGACGGGAGCTCCTACGAGCAGTACTTC.

V is TRBV7-7 and J is TRBJ2-1; 8 nucleotides agree with TRBD2. From germline, CDR1 is SSHAT and CDR2 FNYEAQ (reference sequence). The CDR3 contains 16 residues. V dropped 5 bases and J dropped 5; count of bases not matched to a gene: 11. The CDR3 spells CASSPTFSGVNNEQFF. In nucleotides, the CDR3 is TGTGCCAGCAGCCCAACGTTTAGCGGGGTTAACAATGAGCAGTTCTTC.

As DNA, the CDR3 is TGTGCTAGCGAGCCGCCTATTGGGACTAGCGGAGTGCAAGAGACCCAGTACTTC. It encodes CASEPPIGTSGVQETQYF. V gene TRBV12-5 combines with J gene TRBJ2-5; 11 bases are shared with TRBD2. Germline V gene lookup returns CDR1 LGHNT and CDR2 FRNRAP. The CDR3 covers 18 residues. Losses at the gene ends were 9 bases for V and 2 bases for J; bases not matched to a gene: 17.

The chain combines TRBV7-9 with TRBJ1-5; the match to TRBD1 covers 7 bases. Germline V gives CDR1 SEHNR, CDR2 FQNEAQ (reference sequence). The length of the CDR3 is 14 residues. The ends lost 1 base at V and 4 bases at J; junction bases unmatched: 1. The CDR3 nucleotides are TGTGCCAGCAGCTTAGGACAGGGTAATCAGCCCCAGCATTTT. Protein product: CASSLGQGNQPQHF.

CDR3 coding DNA: TGTGCCAGCAGCTTAGATCCCACCGCCACTGAAGCTTTCTTT. Translation gives CASSLDPTATEAFF. The V gene is TRBV11-2, the J gene TRBJ1-1; D is unclear. The V end lost 0 bases, the J end lost 4 bases, and 9 bases lay between the germline ends. CDR3 length: 14 amino acids. CDR1 is SGHAT, CDR2 FQNNGV, per germline.

V gene TRBV25-1 combines with J gene TRBJ1-5, with 8 positions matching TRBD1. Per the germline V gene, CDR1 is MGHDK and CDR2 is SYGVNS. The V gene end was trimmed by 4 bases and the J gene end by 2 bases; junction bases not matched to a gene: 7. The CDR3 contains 16 residues. The CDR3 DNA reads as TGTGCCAGCAGTGGAACTCAGGGGGCTGGCAATCAGCCCCAGCATTTT. Residues: CASSGTQGAGNQPQHF.

The rearrangement joins TRBV2 to TRBJ1-6; weak D call: TRBD1 (6 bases). The CDR3 is made up of 18 amino acids. The germline CDR1 and CDR2 sequences are SNHLY and FYNNEI. Trimming stripped 4 bases from V and 1 base from J, with 17 bases between. This CDR3 reads CASSVRRQGNSYNSPLHF. DNA of the CDR3: TGTGCCAGCAGTGTACGCCGGCAGGGGAATTCCTATAATTCACCCCTCCACTTT.

The chain uses TRBV4-1 and TRBJ1-2; the match to TRBD1 covers 9 bases. Trimming at V came to 6 bases and at J to 0 bases, leaving 5 bases not matched to a gene. CDR3 size: 15 residues. Per the germline V gene, CDR1 is MGHRA and CDR2 is YSYEKL. The CDR3 DNA reads TGCGCCAGCAGTATGGACAGGGGCGCTAACTATGGCTACACCTTC. This translates into CASSMDRGANYGYTF.

The rearrangement joins TRBV7-9 to TRBJ2-5; maybe TRBD2 (6 bases). The CDR3 loop spans 16 amino acids. V was clipped by 5 bases and J by 5 bases, with 21 bases between them. Germline CDR1 and CDR2: SEHNR and FQNEAQ (reference sequence). Written as DNA, the CDR3 is TGTGCCAGCAGCGCCGTAGCCGGAGGGCCTCGGGAGACCCAGTACTTC. Its protein product is CASSAVAGGPRETQYF.

The V gene is TRBV5-1, the J gene TRBJ2-5; D perhaps matches TRBD2 (5 bases). V was trimmed by 5 bases and J by 0 bases, leaving 5 bases between them. This CDR3 has 12 residues. From germline, CDR1 is SGHRS and CDR2 YFSETQ. The CDR3 sequence is CASRRDQETQYF. The CDR3 region has the DNA TGCGCCAGCAGGAGGGACCAAGAGACCCAGTACTTC.